Following are 17 T cell receptor beta chains from one sample sequenced in a study of response to subunit inactivated influenza vaccine. One entry per CDR3 protein results from TCRdb running MiXCR on the RT-PCR reads. The data hold more than 550,000 distinct CDR3 sequences, with about an eighth observed a single time. The source was PBMCs from blood, collected on the day of vaccination. The origin of the receptors is a man aged 45 to 65 who received an inactivated influenza vaccine.

This clonotype was counted only a few times. The rearrangement joins TRBV7-3 to TRBJ2-3, with D maybe TRBD2 (6 bases). Looked up from germline, CDR1 is SGHTA and CDR2 is FQGTGA. This CDR3 region has 12 residues. Trimming pared 5 bases from V and 6 bases from J, leaving 9 bases between. The CDR3 DNA follows: TGTGCCAGCAGCGGACTAACCGATACGCAGTATTTT. This codes for CASSGLTDTQYF.

This CDR3 is CASSYPCSYEQYF. CDR3 bases: TGTGCCAGCAGTTATCCGTGCTCCTACGAGCAGTACTTC. The chain uses TRBV12-3 or TRBV12-4 and TRBJ2-7; no firm D call. The V end was cut by 4 bases, the J end by 0 bases, with 7 bases between. The CDR3 totals 13 residues.

The chain uses TRBV12-3 or TRBV12-4 and TRBJ2-6; 11 positions match TRBD2. The V gene end was trimmed by 10 bases and the J gene end by 2 bases; junction bases not matched to a gene: 1. The CDR3 has 14 amino acids. CDR3 protein: CAIAGGPGANVLTF. In DNA form, the CDR3 reads TGTGCCATAGCGGGGGGGCCTGGGGCCAACGTCCTGACTTTC.

The V gene is TRBV9, the J gene TRBJ2-5, with a tentative D call TRBD1 (6 bases). The CDR3 runs to 18 residues. Trimming removed 0 bases at V and 2 bases at J, with 20 bases between. Germline CDR1 is SGDLS and CDR2 is YYNGEE. As DNA, the CDR3 is TGTGCCAGCAGCGTAGCTCCAATGGTTGGGACACAACAAGAGACCCAGTACTTC. Its translation: CASSVAPMVGTQQETQYF.

The V call is TRBV4-3, the J call TRBJ2-7; D remains unclear. V shed 0 bases and J shed 0 bases, with 12 bases lying between them. The CDR3 runs 16 residues. Looked up from germline, CDR1 is LGHNA and CDR2 is YSLEER. This chain's CDR3 is CASSQDRHFRSYEQYF. The CDR3 bases are TGCGCCAGCAGCCAAGATAGACATTTTCGCTCCTACGAGCAGTACTTC.

This clonotype occurred a few times. The chain carries TRBV27 and TRBJ2-2; D remains ambiguous. CDR1 and CDR2 from the germline V gene are MNHEY and SMNVEV (reference sequence). V lost 1 base to trimming and J lost 4 bases, with 10 bases between them. CDR3 length: 15 amino acids. The CDR3 DNA sequence: TGTGCCAGCAGTTTATTCGCCGAGTCCACCGGGGAGCTGTTTTTT. Its translation is CASSLFAESTGELFF.

Regarding this clonotype: The junction departs from the called germline gene at one end, perhaps through a read error. This rearrangement joins TRBV12-3 or TRBV12-4 to TRBJ2-1; 8 nucleotides align to TRBD1. The CDR3 extends over 15 amino acids. CDR3 bases: TGTGCCATCAGTTTAATCGACAGGGGAAACGATGAGCAGTTCTTC. Translation: CAISLIDRGNDEQFF.

This chain joins TRBV12-3 or TRBV12-4 and TRBJ2-1; D perhaps matches TRBD2 (5 bases). The CDR3 totals 13 residues. The V gene lost 5 bases and the J gene lost 9 bases, with 14 bases spanning the gap. This CDR3 is CASSQVLASEQFF. The CDR3 coding sequence is TGTGCCAGCAGTCAAGTCCTAGCCTCTGAGCAGTTCTTC.

A few counts support this clonotype. This rearrangement joins TRBV27 to TRBJ2-2, with TRBD1 identical over 7 bases. This CDR3 spans 13 amino acids. CDR1 is MNHEY and CDR2 is SMNVEV in the germline V gene (reference sequence). Losses at the gene ends were 2 bases for V and 12 bases for J; bases not matched to a gene: 6. In nucleotides, the CDR3 is TGTGCCAGCAGTTTAACCAAGACAGGGAAGCTGTTTTTT. Its protein is CASSLTKTGKLFF.

The CDR3 protein is CASSLGQGRGVADTQYF. In DNA, the CDR3 is TGCGCCAGCAGCTTGGGACAGGGTAGAGGCGTCGCAGATACGCAGTATTTT. The chain recombines TRBV5-1 with TRBJ2-3; the match to TRBD1 covers 7 bases. Looked up from germline, CDR1 is SGHRS and CDR2 is YFSETQ. The V and J ends lost 0 bases and 4 bases, in that order; junction bases with no gene match: 11. CDR3 length equals 17 residues.

In DNA form, the CDR3 reads TGCGCCAGCAGTGACCGCGGGGGGCGTGAAGAGACCCAGTACTTC. Translating gives CASSDRGGREETQYF. The rearrangement joins TRBV5-1 to TRBJ2-5; TRBD2 matches 8 bases. V shed 5 bases and J 3 bases; nucleotides not matched to a gene: 9. This CDR3 is 15 amino acids long. The germline V gene has CDR1 SGHRS and CDR2 YFSETQ.

This clonotype was seen only a few times. V usage is TRBV6-2 or TRBV6-3 and J usage is TRBJ2-1, with 8 bases that match TRBD2. The CDR3 is 17 amino acids. V gave up 6 bases and J gave up 4 bases; unmatched junction bases: 14. Germline assignment: CDR1 MNHEY and CDR2 SVGEGT. CDR3 DNA sequence: TGTGCCAGCAGGCCTCATCCTAGCGGGTTCTTTTACAATGAGCAGTTCTTC. It translates to CASRPHPSGFFYNEQFF.

In this sample, this clonotype turned up a few times. V and J are TRBV4-3 and TRBJ1-3, with TRBD1 matching 7 bases. CDR1 LGHNA and CDR2 YSLEER come from the germline V gene. This CDR3 contains 15 residues. V shed 4 bases and J 2 bases; nucleotides not matched to a gene: 5. CDR3 bases: TGCGCCAGCAGCCGAGGTGACAGGGCTGGAAACACCATATATTTT. Protein: CASSRGDRAGNTIYF.

This clonotype was seen many times. This chain connects TRBV11-2 to TRBJ2-1; D is possibly TRBD1 (5 bases). The CDR3 extends over 15 amino acids. CDR1 is SGHAT, CDR2 FQNNGV, per germline. V was trimmed by 1 base and J by 1 base, leaving 8 bases between them. The CDR3 DNA reads TGTGCCAGCAGCTTAGGTCCAGGGTCCTACAATGAGCAGTTCTTC. This encodes CASSLGPGSYNEQFF.

The chain combines TRBV20-1 with TRBJ2-7; 10 nucleotides agree with TRBD1. Trimming cost V 3 bases and J 2 bases; bases outside gene matches: 7. The CDR3 spans 15 residues. Germline CDR1 and CDR2: DFQATT and SNEGSKA (reference sequence). CDR3 region: CSARETGGLTYEQYF. The CDR3 DNA sequence: TGCAGTGCTAGGGAGACAGGGGGCCTTACCTACGAGCAGTACTTC.

The chain couples TRBV4-3 to TRBJ2-3; 9 positions agree with TRBD2. This CDR3 is built from 17 residues. The germline V gene has CDR1 LGHNA and CDR2 YSLEER. The ends lost 0 bases at V and 2 bases at J; junction bases unmatched: 6. The CDR3 loop reads CASSQDISSGVTDTQYF. The CDR3 DNA follows: TGCGCCAGCAGCCAAGATATCTCTAGCGGGGTCACAGATACGCAGTATTTT.

The rearrangement links TRBV7-2 to TRBJ2-7; the match to TRBD1 covers 7 bases. CDR3 size: 14 residues. Per germline, CDR1 SGHTA and CDR2 FQGNSA. Trimming cost V 5 bases and J 5 bases; bases outside gene matches: 9. CDR3 in DNA: TGTGCCAGCAGCCCCTCTTTAGGGGGCCACGAGCAGTACTTC. It encodes CASSPSLGGHEQYF.